These 6 T cell receptor beta chains were sequenced from one sample in a study of blood T cell repertoires in COVID-19. Assay used: immunoSEQ multiplex PCR; TCRdb lists only in-frame clones, some missing. This sample has 200,000 to 250,000 clones, with roughly 85% found just once. Sequenced: PBMCs or T cells enriched from blood (not recorded which). All receptors derive from a man younger than 45 who had recovered from COVID-19.

This sequence joins TRBV2 and TRBJ1-5, with TRBD1 as a possible D gene (5 bases). Germline assignment: CDR1 SNHLY and CDR2 FYNNEI. The CDR3 has 17 residues. V gave up 0 bases and J gave up 5 bases, with 17 bases separating them. The CDR3 is CASSEAAAAGGYQPQHF. In DNA, the CDR3 is TGTGCCAGCAGTGAAGCGGCCGCGGCGGGGGGGTATCAGCCCCAGCATTTT.

In its sample, this clone was seen a few times. The chain employs TRBV5-1 and TRBJ1-1; 7 bases agree with TRBD1. The V gene's germline CDR1 is SGHRS and CDR2 YFSETQ. V trimming: 4 bases; J trimming: 1 base; junction bases outside the gene matches: 7. The CDR3 loop spans 15 amino acids. The CDR3 bases are TGCGCCAGCAGCCGCGGGGACAGCCAGAACACTGAAGCTTTCTTT. Its translation is CASSRGDSQNTEAFF.

V gene TRBV18 combines with J gene TRBJ2-2, with D hard to call. The germline V gene encodes CDR1 KGHSH and CDR2 LQKENI. V shed 6 bases and J shed 6 bases, with 20 bases lying between them. CDR3 size: 16 residues. CDR3 sequence: CASSVNRVLHAGELFF. The CDR3 DNA reads as TGTGCCAGCTCCGTGAACCGGGTTTTACACGCCGGGGAGCTGTTTTTT.

The V call is TRBV18, the J call TRBJ1-6; 10 bases align to TRBD1. V shed 6 bases, J shed 9 bases, and the junction held 17 bases outside the gene matches. Per germline, CDR1 KGHSH and CDR2 LQKENI. The CDR3 has 18 residues. The CDR3 spells CASSLISEPRTGGSPLHF. CDR3 coding DNA: TGTGCCAGCTCCCTGATCTCCGAACCTCGGACAGGGGGTTCACCCCTCCACTTT.

V is TRBV18 and J is TRBJ1-1; no clear D. CDR1 is KGHSH and CDR2 is LQKENI in the germline V gene. The germline V and J ends were trimmed by 0 bases and 11 bases, with 10 bases remaining between them. CDR3 length equals 12 residues. The CDR3 DNA follows: TGTGCCAGCTCACCACCGTTGCGGTATGCTTTCTTT. It is translated as CASSPPLRYAFF.

V is TRBV5-6 and J is TRBJ1-4; TRBD1 might be the D (6 bases). V lost 3 bases and J lost 5, with 11 bases in between. Germline V gene data show CDR1 as SGHDT and CDR2 as YYEEEE. The CDR3 runs 14 residues. The CDR3 is CASSSGQGNEKLFF. In DNA form, the CDR3 reads TGTGCCAGCAGCTCGGGGCAGGGGAATGAAAAACTGTTTTTT. The whole variable domain, filled in from reference TRBV5-6 and TRBJ1-4, reads DAGVTQSPTHLIKTRGQQVTLRCSPKSGHDTVSWYQQALGQGPQFIFQYYEEEERQRGNFPDRFSGHQFPNYSSELNVNALLLGDSALYLCASSSGQGNEKLFFGSGTQLSVL.